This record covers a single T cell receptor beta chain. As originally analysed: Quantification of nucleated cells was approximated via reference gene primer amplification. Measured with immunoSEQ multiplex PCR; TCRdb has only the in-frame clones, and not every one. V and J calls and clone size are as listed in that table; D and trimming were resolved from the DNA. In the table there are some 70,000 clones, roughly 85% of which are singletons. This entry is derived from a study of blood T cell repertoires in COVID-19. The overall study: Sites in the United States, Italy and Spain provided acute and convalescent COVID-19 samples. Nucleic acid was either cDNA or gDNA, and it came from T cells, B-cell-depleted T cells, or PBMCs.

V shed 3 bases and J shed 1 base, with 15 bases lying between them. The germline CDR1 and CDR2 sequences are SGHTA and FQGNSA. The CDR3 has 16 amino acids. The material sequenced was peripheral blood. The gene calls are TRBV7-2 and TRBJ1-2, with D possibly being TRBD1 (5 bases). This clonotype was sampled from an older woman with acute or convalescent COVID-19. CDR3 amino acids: CASSFRPGEGNYGYTF. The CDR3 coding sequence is TGTGCCAGCAGCTTCCGGCCGGGGGAGGGTAACTATGGCTACACCTTC. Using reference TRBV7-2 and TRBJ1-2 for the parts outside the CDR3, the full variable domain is GAGVSQSPSNKVTEKGKDVELRCDPISGHTALYWYRQSLGQGLEFLIYFQGNSAPDKSGLPSDRFSAERTGGSVSTLTIQRTQQEDSAVYLCASSFRPGEGNYGYTFGSGTRLTVV.